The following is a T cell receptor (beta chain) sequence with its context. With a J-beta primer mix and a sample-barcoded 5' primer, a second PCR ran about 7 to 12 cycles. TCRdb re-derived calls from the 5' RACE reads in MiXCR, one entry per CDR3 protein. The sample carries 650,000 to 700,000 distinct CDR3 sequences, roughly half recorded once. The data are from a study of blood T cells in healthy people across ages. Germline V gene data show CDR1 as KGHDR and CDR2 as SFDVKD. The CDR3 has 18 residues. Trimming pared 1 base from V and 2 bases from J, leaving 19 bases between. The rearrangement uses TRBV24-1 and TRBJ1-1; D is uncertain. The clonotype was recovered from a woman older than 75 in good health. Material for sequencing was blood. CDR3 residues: CATSDLSKHLNGNTEAFF. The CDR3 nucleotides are TGTGCCACCAGTGATTTATCCAAACATTTGAACGGAAACACTGAAGCTTTCTTT.